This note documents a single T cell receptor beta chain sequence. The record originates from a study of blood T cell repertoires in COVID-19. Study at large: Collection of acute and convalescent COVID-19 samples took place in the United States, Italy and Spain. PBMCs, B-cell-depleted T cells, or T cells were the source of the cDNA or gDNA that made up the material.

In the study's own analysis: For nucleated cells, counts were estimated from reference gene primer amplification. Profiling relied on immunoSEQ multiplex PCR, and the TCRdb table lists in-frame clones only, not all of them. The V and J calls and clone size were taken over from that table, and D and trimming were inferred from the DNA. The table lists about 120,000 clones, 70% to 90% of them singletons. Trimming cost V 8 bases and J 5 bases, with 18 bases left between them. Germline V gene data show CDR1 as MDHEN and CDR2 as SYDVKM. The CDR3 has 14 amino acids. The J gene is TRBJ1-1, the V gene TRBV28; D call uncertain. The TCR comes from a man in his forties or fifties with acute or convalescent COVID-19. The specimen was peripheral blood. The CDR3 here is CASFLSGYRTEAFF. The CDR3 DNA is TGTGCCAGCTTTCTTTCGGGTTATAGGACTGAAGCTTTCTTT.